These 20 T cell receptor beta chains originate from one sample sequenced in a study of shared clonotypes between healthy human individuals. Generated by immunoSEQ multiplex PCR, the TCRdb table keeps only in-frame clones and is missing some. The repertoire holds around 2.1 million clones, with about 94% as singletons. Sequencing used naive CD4+ T cells sorted from blood. Subset meaning: CD45RA+ positively selected. The source of these receptors is a man between 18 and 35 years old in good health.

This clone came up once. The chain is built from TRBV7-8 and TRBJ2-5; D ambiguous. The CDR3 has 15 residues. CDR1 and CDR2 from the germline V gene are SGHVS and FQNEAQ. Trimming left V 2 bases short and J 2 bases short, with 12 bases between. The CDR3 sequence is CASSLRRQPQETQYF. DNA of the CDR3: TGTGCCAGCAGCTTAAGACGGCAGCCTCAAGAGACCCAGTACTTC.

Concerning this clone: Other nucleotide sequences in the sample specify the same CDR3. J is TRBJ2-5 and V is TRBV5-1, with TRBD1 matching over 7 bases. Germline CDR1 and CDR2: SGHRS and YFSETQ. The CDR3 has 14 residues. V lost 3 bases and J lost 2; bases outside the gene matches: 4. The CDR3 protein is CASSSGQSQETQYF. In DNA form, the CDR3 reads TGCGCCAGCAGCTCGGGACAGAGTCAAGAGACCCAGTACTTC.

The chain combines TRBV27 with TRBJ2-2; 10 nucleotides line up with TRBD2. Germline V gene data show CDR1 as MNHEY and CDR2 as SMNVEV (reference sequence). The CDR3 extends over 17 amino acids. Unmatched junction bases numbered 9, after V lost 4 bases and J lost 4 bases. CDR3 sequence reads: CASSYSGRAGVTGELFF. In nucleotides, the CDR3 is TGTGCCAGCAGTTACAGCGGGAGGGCCGGGGTCACCGGGGAGCTGTTTTTT.

The J gene is TRBJ2-7, the V gene TRBV5-5; D is perhaps TRBD1 (6 bases). The CDR3 sequence is 15 residues long. The V gene's germline CDR1 is SGHKS and CDR2 YYEKEE (reference sequence). The V gene lost 4 bases and the J gene lost 3 bases, with 17 bases spanning the gap. CDR3 nucleotide sequence: TGTGCCAGCAGCCGCCTCAGGACAGAGAACTACGAGCAGTACTTC. Amino acid sequence: CASSRLRTENYEQYF.

This sequence joins TRBV30 and TRBJ1-2; no reliable D call. The V and J ends lost 7 bases and 8 bases respectively, with 20 bases between them. Germline-derived CDR1 and CDR2 are GTSNPN and SVGIG (reference sequence). CDR3 length: 13 amino acids. CDR3 coding DNA: TGTGCCTCTGAGGCCCAGGTTGGAGTGGGCTACACCTTC. Its protein is CASEAQVGVGYTF.

This clone was seen once. The chain links TRBV5-4 to TRBJ2-5; 12 nucleotides agree with TRBD1. From germline, CDR1 is SGHNT and CDR2 YYREEE (reference sequence). The CDR3 runs to 17 residues. V lost 4 bases and J lost 5; bases outside the gene matches: 12. CDR3 loop: CASSPARDRGRDETQYF. The CDR3 DNA follows: TGTGCCAGCAGCCCTGCTCGGGACAGGGGGCGCGACGAGACCCAGTACTTC. The entire variable domain, with the rest obtained from reference TRBV5-4 and TRBJ2-5, is as follows: ETGVTQSPTHLIKTRGQQVTLRCSSQSGHNTVSWYQQALGQGPQFIFQYYREEENGRGNFPPRFSGLQFPNYSSELNVNALELDDSALYLCASSPARDRGRDETQYFGPGTRLLVL.

The chain combines TRBV19 with TRBJ2-7, with 9 positions matching TRBD1. Germline assignment: CDR1 LNHDA and CDR2 SQIVND (reference sequence). The CDR3 is 15 residues long. After removal of 3 bases from V and 8 bases from J, the junction contained 11 bases not matched to a gene. The DNA for the CDR3 is TGTGCCAGTAGTATTATGGGACAGGGAGGAAAAAAGCAGTACTTC. This codes for CASSIMGQGGKKQYF.

V and J are TRBV11-2 and TRBJ2-7, with TRBD1 matching 7 bases. The germline V gene encodes CDR1 SGHAT and CDR2 FQNNGV. Trimming removed 5 bases from V and 1 base from J; junction bases left unmatched: 5. The CDR3 runs to 14 residues. Written as DNA, the CDR3 is TGTGCCAGCAGCCAACAGGGGCCGTCCTACGAGCAGTACTTC. Translation: CASSQQGPSYEQYF.

The CDR3 bases are TGTGCCAGCTCACCACCGGGGGCGGTCTCTCCCACTAATGAAAAACTGTTTTTT. Translation: CASSPPGAVSPTNEKLFF. The genes are TRBV18 and TRBJ1-4, with D possibly TRBD1 on 6 matching bases. CDR3 size: 18 residues. Germline V gene lookup returns CDR1 KGHSH and CDR2 LQKENI. Trimming took 0 bases from V and 2 from J, leaving 16 bases between them.

The chain couples TRBV7-9 to TRBJ2-1; D possibly matches TRBD1 or TRBD2 (5 bases each). The CDR3 length is 15 residues. Germline CDR1 is SEHNR and CDR2 is FQNEAQ (reference sequence). Trimming removed 6 bases from V and 3 bases from J, with 15 bases in between. CDR3 sequence reads: CASRGDLSVYNEQFF. The DNA of the CDR3 is TGTGCCAGCAGGGGGGACCTTAGCGTCTACAATGAGCAGTTCTTC.

The chain couples TRBV4-3 to TRBJ2-7; D is possibly TRBD1 (5 bases). Trimming removed 1 base at V and 2 bases at J, with 12 bases between. CDR3 size: 15 residues. CDR1 is LGHNA and CDR2 is YSLEER in the germline V gene. CDR3: CASSQGQGGPYEQYF. The CDR3 DNA is TGCGCCAGCAGCCAAGGTCAGGGTGGCCCCTACGAGCAGTACTTC.

The CDR3 coding sequence is TGCAGTGCTAGTAGAACCACTGAAGCTTTCTTT. This translates into CSASRTTEAFF. This chain connects TRBV20-1 to TRBJ1-1; D gene uncertain. The germline CDR1 and CDR2 sequences are DFQATT and SNEGSKA (reference sequence). The CDR3 has 11 amino acids. Trimming shortened V by 3 bases and J by 4 bases, and 6 bases separated the two germline ends.

This clone has only one observation. This sample also contains other DNA sequences that code for the same CDR3. The J gene is TRBJ2-7, the V gene TRBV27, with D unclear. Trimming took off 3 bases at V and 0 bases at J, with 6 bases between the two ends. CDR1 and CDR2 (germline): MNHEY, SMNVEV (reference sequence). The CDR3 runs 13 residues. The CDR3 reads CASSLAGSYEQYF. The CDR3 region has the DNA TGTGCCAGCAGTTTGGCCGGCTCCTACGAGCAGTACTTC.

This chain uses TRBV6-1 with TRBJ2-7, with a possible D match to TRBD2 (5 bases). Germline CDR1 is MNHNS and CDR2 is SASEGT. Between the trimmed V and J ends, which lost 5 bases and 3 bases, there was a span of 17 bases. The length of the CDR3 is 15 residues. In DNA, the CDR3 is TGTGCCAGCAGTAACTACGGACGAGGAGGCTACGAGCAGTACTTC. Translated, it gives CASSNYGRGGYEQYF.

In this sample, this clone turned up once. The chain has TRBV6-5 and TRBJ2-7, with 7 bases aligning to TRBD1. From germline, CDR1 is MNHEY and CDR2 SVGAGI. The CDR3 has 14 residues. V was pared by 6 bases and J by 5 bases, with 10 bases of the junction left unmatched. CDR3: CASSRGQTRNEQYF. CDR3 DNA sequence: TGTGCCAGCAGCCGGGGACAGACTCGGAACGAGCAGTACTTC.

A single count supports this clone. V gene TRBV7-2 combines with J gene TRBJ2-1, with D possibly being TRBD1 (7 bases). The CDR3 runs 17 residues. V was shortened by 5 bases and J by 4 bases, with 21 bases between the two germline ends. CDR1 is SGHTA, CDR2 FQGNSA, per germline. The CDR3 bases are TGTGCCAGCAGCCCAGGGGGGCAGGCTAGGGGATACAATGAGCAGTTCTTC. Its protein product is CASSPGGQARGYNEQFF.

This clone was seen a single time. This same CDR3 is encoded by further DNA sequences in the sample. The chain couples TRBV5-6 to TRBJ1-6; 7 bases are shared with TRBD1. Unmatched junction bases numbered 4, after V lost 0 bases and J lost 10 bases. The CDR3 has 14 residues. Per germline, CDR1 SGHDT and CDR2 YYEEEE. Here the CDR3 reads CASSLDRGVSPLHF. CDR3 DNA: TGTGCCAGCAGCTTGGACAGGGGTGTATCACCCCTCCACTTT.

The rearrangement joins TRBV19 to TRBJ1-2, with D possibly matching TRBD1 (5 bases). Germline lookup yields CDR1 LNHDA and CDR2 SQIVND (reference sequence). Trimming took off 9 bases at V and 0 bases at J, with 14 bases between the two ends. This CDR3 spans 14 amino acids. CDR3 sequence (DNA): TGTGCCAGCCGGAGAACAGGAACTAACTATGGCTACACCTTC. It is translated as CASRRTGTNYGYTF.

The CDR3 coding sequence is TGTGCCAGCAGCTTAAGTGCGGGAGGAATCGTCTACAATGAGCAGTTCTTC. This sequence encodes CASSLSAGGIVYNEQFF. V is TRBV7-8 and J is TRBJ2-1; 8 nucleotides match TRBD2. The CDR3 spans 17 residues. CDR1 SGHVS and CDR2 FQNEAQ come from the germline V gene. Unmatched junction bases numbered 9, after V lost 2 bases and J lost 3 bases.

This clone has a handful of counts. The chain links TRBV2 to TRBJ1-2; D remains unclear. The CDR3 runs 13 residues. Trimming took off 6 bases at V and 8 bases at J, with 16 bases between the two ends. CDR1 and CDR2 (germline): SNHLY, FYNNEI. DNA of the CDR3: TGTGCCAGCAGACAAGGGAGGTCCGAGGGCTACACCTTC. Protein sequence: CASRQGRSEGYTF.